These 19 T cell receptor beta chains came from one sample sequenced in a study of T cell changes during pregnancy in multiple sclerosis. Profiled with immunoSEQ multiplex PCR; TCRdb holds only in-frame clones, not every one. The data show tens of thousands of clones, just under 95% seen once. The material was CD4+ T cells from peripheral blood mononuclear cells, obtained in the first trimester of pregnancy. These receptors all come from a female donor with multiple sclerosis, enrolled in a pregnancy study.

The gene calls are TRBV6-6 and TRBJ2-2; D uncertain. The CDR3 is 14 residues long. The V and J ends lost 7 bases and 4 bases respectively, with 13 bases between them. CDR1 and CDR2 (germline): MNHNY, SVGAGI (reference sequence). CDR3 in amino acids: CASTPPGFTGELFF. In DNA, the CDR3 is TGTGCCAGCACCCCCCCGGGTTTCACCGGGGAGCTGTTTTTT.

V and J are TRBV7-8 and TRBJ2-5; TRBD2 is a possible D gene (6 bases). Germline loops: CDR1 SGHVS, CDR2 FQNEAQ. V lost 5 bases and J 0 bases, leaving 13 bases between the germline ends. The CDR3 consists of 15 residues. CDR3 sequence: CASSGRTNNQETQYF. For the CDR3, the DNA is TGTGCCAGCAGCGGGAGGACCAATAACCAAGAGACCCAGTACTTC.

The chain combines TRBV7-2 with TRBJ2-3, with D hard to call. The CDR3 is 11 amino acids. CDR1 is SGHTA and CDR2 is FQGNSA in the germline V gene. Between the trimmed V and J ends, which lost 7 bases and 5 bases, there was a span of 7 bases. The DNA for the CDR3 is TGTGCCAGCACCCAACTAGATACGCAGTATTTT. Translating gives CASTQLDTQYF.

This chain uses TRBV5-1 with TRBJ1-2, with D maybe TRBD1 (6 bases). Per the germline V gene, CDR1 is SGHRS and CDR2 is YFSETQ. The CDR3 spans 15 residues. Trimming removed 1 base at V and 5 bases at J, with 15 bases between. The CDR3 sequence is CASSLSLGAAYGYTF. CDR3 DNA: TGCGCCAGCAGCTTGTCATTGGGGGCTGCTTATGGCTACACCTTC. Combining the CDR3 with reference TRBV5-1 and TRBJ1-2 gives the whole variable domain KAGVTQTPRYLIKTRGQQVTLSCSPISGHRSVSWYQQTPGQGLQFLFEYFSETQRNKGNFPGRFSGRQFSNSRSEMNVSTLELGDSALYLCASSLSLGAAYGYTFGSGTRLTVV.

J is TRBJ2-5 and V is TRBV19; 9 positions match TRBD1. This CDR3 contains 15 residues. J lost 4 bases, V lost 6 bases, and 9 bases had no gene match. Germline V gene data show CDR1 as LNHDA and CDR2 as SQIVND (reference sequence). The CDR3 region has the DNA TGTGCCAGTAGCGAAGGGACAGGGTCGCGAGAGACCCAGTACTTC. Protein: CASSEGTGSRETQYF.

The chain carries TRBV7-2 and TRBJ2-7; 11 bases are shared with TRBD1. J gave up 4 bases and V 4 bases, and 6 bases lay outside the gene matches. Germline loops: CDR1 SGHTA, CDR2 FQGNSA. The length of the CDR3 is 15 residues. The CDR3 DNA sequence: TGTGCCAGCAGCTATTCAGGGACAGGGGGTTACGAGCAGTACTTC. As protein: CASSYSGTGGYEQYF.

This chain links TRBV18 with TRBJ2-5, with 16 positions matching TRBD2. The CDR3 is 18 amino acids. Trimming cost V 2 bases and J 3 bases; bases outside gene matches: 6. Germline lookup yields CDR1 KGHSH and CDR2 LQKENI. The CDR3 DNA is TGTGCCAGCTCACCAGCCTACGGGACTAGCGGGAGGGAAGAGACCCAGTACTTC. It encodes CASSPAYGTSGREETQYF. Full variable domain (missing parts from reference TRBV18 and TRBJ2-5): NAGVMQNPRHLVRRRGQEARLRCSPMKGHSHVYWYRQLPEEGLKFMVYLQKENIIDESGMPKERFSAEFPKEGPSILRIQQVVRGDSAAYFCASSPAYGTSGREETQYFGPGTRLLVL.

CDR3 sequence reads: CASSLEVGSSYEQYF. The CDR3, as DNA: TGCGCCAGCAGCTTGGAAGTCGGGAGTTCCTACGAGCAGTACTTC. The chain has TRBV5-1 and TRBJ2-7, with D perhaps matching TRBD2 (6 bases). There are 15 residues in the CDR3. V lost 0 bases and J 1 base, leaving 11 bases between the germline ends. Germline V lookup: CDR1 SGHRS, CDR2 YFSETQ.

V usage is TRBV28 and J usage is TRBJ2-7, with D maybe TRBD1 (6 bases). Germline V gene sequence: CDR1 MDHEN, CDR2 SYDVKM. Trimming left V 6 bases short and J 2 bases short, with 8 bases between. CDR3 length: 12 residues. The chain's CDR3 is CASSRDTYEQYF. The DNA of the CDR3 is TGTGCCAGCAGCCGGGACACCTACGAGCAGTACTTC.

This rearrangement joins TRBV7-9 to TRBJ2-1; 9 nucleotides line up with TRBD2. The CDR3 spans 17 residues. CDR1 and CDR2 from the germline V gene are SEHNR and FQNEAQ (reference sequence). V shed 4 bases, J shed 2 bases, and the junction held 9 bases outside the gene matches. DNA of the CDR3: TGTGCCAGCAGCTCCCTGTTTAGCGGGAGTCCCTACAATGAGCAGTTCTTC. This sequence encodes CASSSLFSGSPYNEQFF.

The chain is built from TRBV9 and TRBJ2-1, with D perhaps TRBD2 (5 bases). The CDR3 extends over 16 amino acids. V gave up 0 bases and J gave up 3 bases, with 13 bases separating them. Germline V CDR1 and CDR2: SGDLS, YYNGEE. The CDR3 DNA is TGTGCCAGCAGCGTAGATCGGAGGTTTAGCTACAATGAGCAGTTCTTC. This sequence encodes CASSVDRRFSYNEQFF.

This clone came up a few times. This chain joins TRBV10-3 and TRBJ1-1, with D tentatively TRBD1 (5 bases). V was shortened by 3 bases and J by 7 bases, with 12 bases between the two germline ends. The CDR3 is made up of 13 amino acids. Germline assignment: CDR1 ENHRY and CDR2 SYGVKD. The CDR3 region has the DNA TGTGCCATCAGTGATCTGGGACTAATTGAAGCTTTCTTT. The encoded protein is CAISDLGLIEAFF.

The CDR3 region is CASRVQGFSYEQYF. The CDR3 DNA is TGTGCCAGCAGGGTACAGGGGTTCTCCTACGAGCAGTACTTC. The J gene is TRBJ2-7, the V gene TRBV27, with 7 bases that match TRBD1. The CDR3 length is 14 residues. J gave up 0 bases and V 6 bases, and 5 bases lay outside the gene matches. Germline V gene sequence: CDR1 MNHEY, CDR2 SMNVEV (reference sequence).

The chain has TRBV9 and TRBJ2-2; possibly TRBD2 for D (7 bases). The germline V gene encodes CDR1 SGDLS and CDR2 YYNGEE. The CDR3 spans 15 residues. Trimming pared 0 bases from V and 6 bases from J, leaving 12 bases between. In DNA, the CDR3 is TGTGCCAGCAGCGTAGACTCCGGGGGGCCCGGGGAGCTGTTTTTT. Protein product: CASSVDSGGPGELFF.

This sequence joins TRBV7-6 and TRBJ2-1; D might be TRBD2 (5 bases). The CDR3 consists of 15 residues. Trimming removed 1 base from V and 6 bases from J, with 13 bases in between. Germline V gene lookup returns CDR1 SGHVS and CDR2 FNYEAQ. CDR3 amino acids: CASSLGGAKRNEQFF. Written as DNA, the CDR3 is TGTGCCAGCAGCTTAGGGGGAGCTAAACGCAATGAGCAGTTCTTC. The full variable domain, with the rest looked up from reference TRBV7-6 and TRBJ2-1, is GAGVSQSPRYKVTKRGQDVALRCDPISGHVSLYWYRQALGQGPEFLTYFNYEAQQDKSGLPNDRFSAERPEGSISTLTIQRTEQRDSAMYRCASSLGGAKRNEQFFGPGTRLTVL.

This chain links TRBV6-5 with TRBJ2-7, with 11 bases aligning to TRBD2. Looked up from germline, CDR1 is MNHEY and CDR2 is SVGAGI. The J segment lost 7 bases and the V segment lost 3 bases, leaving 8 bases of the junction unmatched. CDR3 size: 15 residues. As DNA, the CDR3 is TGTGCCAGCAGTTATGGGGCTAGCGGGAGGAATGAGCAGTACTTC. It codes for CASSYGASGRNEQYF.

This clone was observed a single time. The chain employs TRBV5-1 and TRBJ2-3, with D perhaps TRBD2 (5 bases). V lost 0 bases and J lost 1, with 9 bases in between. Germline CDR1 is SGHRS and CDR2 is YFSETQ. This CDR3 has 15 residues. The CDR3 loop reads CASSLASSRTDTQYF. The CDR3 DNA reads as TGCGCCAGCAGCTTGGCTAGCAGCCGCACAGATACGCAGTATTTT.

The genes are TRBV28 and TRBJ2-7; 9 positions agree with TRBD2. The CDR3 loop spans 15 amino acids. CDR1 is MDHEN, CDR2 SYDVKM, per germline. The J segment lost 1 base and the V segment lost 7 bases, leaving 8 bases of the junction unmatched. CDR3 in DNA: TGTGCCAGCACCCTTAGCGGGAGTCGGTCCTACGAGCAGTACTTC. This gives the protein CASTLSGSRSYEQYF.

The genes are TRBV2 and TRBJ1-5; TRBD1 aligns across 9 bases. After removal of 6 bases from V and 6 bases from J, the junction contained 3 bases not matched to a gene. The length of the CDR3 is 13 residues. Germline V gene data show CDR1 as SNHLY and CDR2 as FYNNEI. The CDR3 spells CASSEDRGQPQHF. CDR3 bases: TGTGCCAGCAGCGAGGACAGGGGTCAGCCCCAGCATTTT.